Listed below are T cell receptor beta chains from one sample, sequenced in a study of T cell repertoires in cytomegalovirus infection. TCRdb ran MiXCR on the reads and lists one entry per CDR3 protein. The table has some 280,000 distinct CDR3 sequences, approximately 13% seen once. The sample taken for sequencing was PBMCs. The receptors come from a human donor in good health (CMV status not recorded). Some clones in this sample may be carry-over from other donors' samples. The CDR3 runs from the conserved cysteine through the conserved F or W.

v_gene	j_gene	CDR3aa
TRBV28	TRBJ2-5	CASSNRQGRKETQYF
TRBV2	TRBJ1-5	CASSEVVNQPQHF
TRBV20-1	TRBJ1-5	CSAREGLGTGQPQHF
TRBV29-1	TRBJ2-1	CSASDRGNEQFF
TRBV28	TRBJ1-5	CASSPARARGQPQHF
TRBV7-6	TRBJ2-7	CASSRWTSSYEQYF
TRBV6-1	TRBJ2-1	CASSSLYRGDEQFF
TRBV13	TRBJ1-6	CASSLGGGAGNSPLHF
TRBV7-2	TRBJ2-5	CASTPRETGGVEETQYF
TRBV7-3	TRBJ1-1	CASSLMTGGNTEAFF
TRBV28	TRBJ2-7	CASTGGIREQYF
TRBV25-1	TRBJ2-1	CASSEYWGRTSYNEQFF
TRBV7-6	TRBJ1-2	CASSQDSVVVYGYTF
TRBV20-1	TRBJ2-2	CSARDLRGQRTGELFF
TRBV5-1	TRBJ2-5	CASSTGDRGEETQYF
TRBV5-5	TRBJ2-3	CASSLEGLPGVDTQYF
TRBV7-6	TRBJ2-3	CASSSRGQKDTDTQYF
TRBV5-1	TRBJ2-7	CASSWGTAQPYEQYF
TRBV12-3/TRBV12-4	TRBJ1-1	CASSFGTGNTEAFF
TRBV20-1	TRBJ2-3	CSARRGADTDTQYF
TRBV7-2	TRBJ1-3	CASSSQGAGGKAGNTIYF
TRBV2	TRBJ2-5	CASRVQGAQETQYF
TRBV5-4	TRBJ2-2	CASSFRGGNTGELFF
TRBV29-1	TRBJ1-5	CSVKFAGSNQPQHF
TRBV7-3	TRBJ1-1	CASSLTGDREAFF